What follows are 13 T cell receptor beta chains derived from one specimen sequenced in a study of blood T cells in healthy people across ages. It was with a sample-barcoded 5' primer and a J-beta primer mix that a second PCR of about 6 to 11 cycles was run. TCRdb re-called the 5' RACE reads with MiXCR, one entry per CDR3 protein. The sample lists about 1 million distinct CDR3 sequences, 45% occurring once. The specimen was blood. The receptors stem from a woman aged 55-69 years in good health.

CDR3 in DNA: TGCGCCAGCAGCTTGCGCCGGGACCGAGGAAACACCATATATTTT. It specifies CASSLRRDRGNTIYF. The chain joins TRBV5-1 to TRBJ1-3; a weak D match, TRBD1 (5 bases). V shed 1 base and J shed 4 bases, with 12 bases lying between them. In germline, CDR1 is SGHRS, CDR2 YFSETQ. This CDR3 is 15 amino acids long. The whole variable domain, remainder taken from reference TRBV5-1 and TRBJ1-3, is KAGVTQTPRYLIKTRGQQVTLSCSPISGHRSVSWYQQTPGQGLQFLFEYFSETQRNKGNFPGRFSGRQFSNSRSEMNVSTLELGDSALYLCASSLRRDRGNTIYFGEGSWLTVV.

The V and J genes are TRBV14 and TRBJ2-5; tentatively, D is TRBD2 (5 bases). Judging by the DNA end, TRBJ2-7 fits better; the J call may be wrong. The CDR3 is made up of 15 amino acids. Germline-derived CDR1 and CDR2 are SGHDN and FVKESK. The CDR3 sequence is CASSQEIGDSYEQYF. In DNA form, the CDR3 reads TGTGCCAGCAGCCAAGAGATCGGGGATAGCTACGAGCAGTACTTC.

V is TRBV7-8 and J is TRBJ2-7; TRBD1 is a possible D gene (6 bases). The V gene lost 6 bases and the J gene lost 2 bases, with 17 bases spanning the gap. Germline lookup yields CDR1 SGHVS and CDR2 FQNEAQ. CDR3 length equals 15 residues. This CDR3 reads CASRHGPTGTYEQYF. The CDR3 nucleotides are TGTGCCAGCAGACACGGGCCGACAGGTACCTACGAGCAGTACTTC.

In its sample, this clonotype was seen a few times. The chain links TRBV6-1 to TRBJ2-4, with 9 bases that match TRBD1. The CDR3 has 16 residues. Germline V CDR1 and CDR2: MNHNS, SASEGT. Germline trimming cut 6 bases from V and 6 bases from J; bases unmatched to any gene: 12. CDR3 amino acids: CASRAFRDRVRNIQYF. The CDR3 nucleotides are TGTGCCAGCAGGGCTTTCCGGGACAGGGTGAGAAACATTCAGTACTTC.

The chain links TRBV20-1 to TRBJ2-3; perhaps TRBD2 as D (6 bases). Looked up from germline, CDR1 is DFQATT and CDR2 is SNEGSKA (reference sequence). V was clipped by 7 bases and J by 5 bases, with 10 bases between them. The CDR3 has 11 amino acids. The CDR3 protein is CSVPEGDTQYF. CDR3 coding DNA: TGCAGTGTGCCGGAGGGAGATACGCAGTATTTT.

The chain is built from TRBV28 and TRBJ1-5, with D perhaps TRBD1 (5 bases). The CDR3 has 15 residues. Germline-derived CDR1 and CDR2 are MDHEN and SYDVKM. Trimming removed 0 bases from V and 5 bases from J, with 11 bases in between. CDR3 region: CASSLWTAGDQPQHF. The DNA for the CDR3 is TGTGCCAGCAGTTTATGGACAGCGGGAGATCAGCCCCAGCATTTT.

The chain links TRBV12-3 or TRBV12-4 to TRBJ2-2; 10 nucleotides agree with TRBD1. CDR3 length: 15 amino acids. V dropped 6 bases and J dropped 7; count of bases not matched to a gene: 8. This CDR3 is CASRRDRGSGGELFF. CDR3 coding DNA: TGTGCCAGCAGGAGGGACAGGGGAAGTGGCGGGGAGCTGTTTTTT.

This clonotype has a handful of counts. The chain couples TRBV6-5 to TRBJ1-1; D possibly corresponds to TRBD1 (6 bases). With 0 bases removed from V and 0 bases from J, the gap between germline ends came to 11 bases. The germline V gene encodes CDR1 MNHEY and CDR2 SVGAGI. CDR3 length: 16 amino acids. DNA of the CDR3: TGTGCCAGCAGTTACTCGGGGGCCCCCATGAACACTGAAGCTTTCTTT. It specifies CASSYSGAPMNTEAFF.

This clonotype was seen more than once but under ten times. CDR3 residues: CASSLEYLGTVTYEQYF. In DNA form, the CDR3 reads TGTGCCAGCAGCTTAGAATATCTGGGGACTGTTACCTACGAGCAGTACTTC. V and J are TRBV7-9 and TRBJ2-7; D perhaps matches TRBD2 (6 bases). The CDR3 runs 17 residues. Germline loops: CDR1 SEHNR, CDR2 FQNEAQ (reference sequence). Trimming cost V 1 base and J 2 bases, with 18 bases left between them.

The chain links TRBV5-1 to TRBJ2-1; 10 nucleotides match TRBD1. V lost 0 bases, J lost 3 bases, and 9 bases stayed unmatched. The length of the CDR3 is 18 residues. CDR1 SGHRS and CDR2 YFSETQ come from the germline V gene. The CDR3 region has the DNA TGCGCCAGCAGCTTGGACCTAAGACAGGGGGCCGTCTACAATGAGCAGTTCTTC. Translating it yields CASSLDLRQGAVYNEQFF.

The chain is built from TRBV29-1 and TRBJ2-5; no firm D call. CDR1 and CDR2 from the germline V gene are SQVTM and ANQGSEA. The V end lost 8 bases, the J end lost 5 bases, and 18 bases lay between the germline ends. CDR3 length: 13 residues. CDR3 protein: CSTRFGLGETQYF. In DNA, the CDR3 is TGCAGCACCCGTTTTGGGCTGGGGGAGACCCAGTACTTC. The entire variable domain, with the rest obtained from reference TRBV29-1 and TRBJ2-5, is as follows: SAVISQKPSRDICQRGTSLTIQCQVDSQVTMMFWYRQQPGQSLTLIATANQGSEATYESGFVIDKFPISRPNLTFSTLTVSNMSPEDSSIYLCSTRFGLGETQYFGPGTRLLVL.

The chain employs TRBV3-1 and TRBJ1-6; possibly TRBD1 for D (6 bases). Germline CDR1 is LGHDT and CDR2 is YNNKEL (reference sequence). This CDR3 comprises 14 residues. Trimming stripped 4 bases from V and 10 bases from J, with 14 bases between. The CDR3 DNA sequence: TGTGCCAGCAGCCGAAACAGGGACGGATCACCCCTCCACTTT. Translated: CASSRNRDGSPLHF.

About this clonotype: A clone one base away is much larger, so this may be a read error. V usage is TRBV7-9 and J usage is TRBJ2-1, with D tentatively TRBD2 (5 bases). CDR1 and CDR2 (germline): SEHNR, FQNEAQ (reference sequence). The CDR3 covers 16 residues. CDR3 sequence reads: CASSLTLAYRYDEQFF. The CDR3 nucleotides are TGTGCCAGCAGCTTAACCTTAGCGTACCGCTACGATGAGCAGTTCTTC.